These 16 T cell receptor beta chains originate from one sample sequenced in a study of T cell responses to AZD1222 COVID-19 vaccine. TCRdb keeps only in-frame clones here, not all; method: immunoSEQ multiplex PCR. The data contain around 110,000 clones, approximately 93% of them singletons. The sequenced sample was peripheral blood, obtained on day 0 of AZD1222 vaccination. The receptors shown here come from an adult in good health.

The chain recombines TRBV5-1 with TRBJ2-3, with 11 bases fitting TRBD2. V lost 5 bases and J lost 2; bases outside the gene matches: 4. Germline V gene data show CDR1 as SGHRS and CDR2 as YFSETQ. This CDR3 spans 15 amino acids. The CDR3 coding sequence is TGCGCCAGCAGGTGGACTAGCGGGTTCACAGATACGCAGTATTTT. This gives the protein CASRWTSGFTDTQYF.

This clone showed up just once. A read error may account for a junction end that differs from germline. This specimen includes other DNA sequences encoding the same CDR3. This rearrangement joins TRBV24-1 to TRBJ2-4; 7 bases align to TRBD1. Germline lookup yields CDR1 KGHDR and CDR2 SFDVKD. This CDR3 has 17 residues. The CDR3 protein is CATSAHPRGLAKNIQYF. The CDR3 nucleotides read TGTGCCACCAGTGCCCACCCGAGGGGGCTAGCCAAAAATATTCAGTACTTC.

This rearrangement joins TRBV18 to TRBJ2-5; the D gene is possibly TRBD2 (6 bases). The V end lost 6 bases, the J end lost 4 bases, and 18 bases lay between the germline ends. This CDR3 has 15 amino acids. Looked up from germline, CDR1 is KGHSH and CDR2 is LQKENI. The chain's CDR3 is CASSDYSEIAETQYF. CDR3 nucleotides: TGTGCCAGCTCGGACTACAGTGAAATAGCAGAGACCCAGTACTTC.

This chain joins TRBV27 and TRBJ1-2, with 9 bases lining up with TRBD1. The germline gives CDR1 MNHEY, CDR2 SMNVEV (reference sequence). After removal of 3 bases from V and 6 bases from J, the junction contained 14 bases not matched to a gene. This CDR3 has 17 amino acids. CDR3 loop: CASSLTIVGQGIDGYTF. The CDR3 coding sequence is TGTGCCAGCAGTTTGACGATAGTGGGACAGGGTATTGATGGCTACACCTTC.

The chain joins TRBV4-2 to TRBJ1-2; the D gene is possibly TRBD1 (5 bases). The V end lost 0 bases, the J end lost 5 bases, and 10 bases lay between the germline ends. Germline CDR1 and CDR2: LGHNA and YNFKEQ. The CDR3 contains 14 residues. This CDR3 is CASSQENRGYGYTF. CDR3 in DNA: TGTGCCAGCAGCCAAGAAAATAGGGGATATGGCTACACCTTC.

This chain links TRBV30 with TRBJ1-5; tentative D call: TRBD1 (6 bases). This CDR3 is built from 15 residues. Germline CDR1 and CDR2: GTSNPN and SVGIG (reference sequence). V was clipped by 0 bases and J by 2 bases, with 11 bases between them. Here the CDR3 reads CAWSVLGGGNQPQHF. CDR3 sequence (DNA): TGTGCCTGGAGTGTCCTAGGGGGGGGCAATCAGCCCCAGCATTTT. Variable domain in full (rest from reference TRBV30 and TRBJ1-5): SQTIHQWPATLVQPVGSPLSLECTVEGTSNPNLYWYRQAAGRGLQLLFYSVGIGQISSEVPQNLSASRPQDRQFILSSKKLLLSDSGFYLCAWSVLGGGNQPQHFGDGTRLSIL.

This sequence joins TRBV9 and TRBJ2-5; D possibly corresponds to TRBD2 (7 bases). With 3 bases removed from V and 2 bases from J, the gap between germline ends came to 17 bases. The length of the CDR3 is 16 residues. Looked up from germline, CDR1 is SGDLS and CDR2 is YYNGEE. The CDR3 DNA reads as TGTGCCAGCAGCGCAGAGGGGGAGGGGACGCAAGAGACCCAGTACTTC. This codes for CASSAEGEGTQETQYF.

V usage is TRBV6-5 and J usage is TRBJ1-6; 7 bases are shared with TRBD1. After removal of 8 bases from V and 7 bases from J, the junction contained 5 bases not matched to a gene. This CDR3 comprises 13 residues. Germline lookup yields CDR1 MNHEY and CDR2 SVGAGI. The CDR3 nucleotides read TGTGCCAGCCACAGGGGCGAGAATTCACCCCTCCACTTT. Its protein is CASHRGENSPLHF.

The chain carries TRBV5-5 and TRBJ1-2; a weak D match, TRBD1 (5 bases). With 4 bases removed from V and 8 bases from J, the gap between germline ends came to 12 bases. The CDR3 is 12 residues long. Germline CDR1 and CDR2: SGHKS and YYEKEE (reference sequence). The chain's CDR3 is CASSHGGDGYTF. The CDR3 DNA reads as TGTGCCAGCAGCCACGGGGGGGACGGCTACACCTTC.

The V gene is TRBV24-1, the J gene TRBJ2-2; possibly TRBD2 for D (5 bases). Germline V gene lookup returns CDR1 KGHDR and CDR2 SFDVKD. The CDR3 has 17 amino acids. Trimming shortened V by 4 bases and J by 4 bases, and 18 bases separated the two germline ends. CDR3: CATSESPWGGGTGELFF. The CDR3 DNA follows: TGTGCCACCAGTGAATCTCCGTGGGGTGGAGGCACCGGGGAGCTGTTTTTT.

The chain has TRBV5-1 and TRBJ2-5; possible D gene TRBD2, 5 bases. Germline V gene sequence: CDR1 SGHRS, CDR2 YFSETQ. The length of the CDR3 is 14 residues. The V end was cut by 2 bases, the J end by 4 bases, with 12 bases between. CDR3 in amino acids: CASSFTSTGETQYF. DNA of the CDR3: TGCGCCAGCAGCTTCACTAGTACCGGAGAGACCCAGTACTTC. Drawing the rest from reference TRBV5-1 and TRBJ2-5, the complete variable domain is KAGVTQTPRYLIKTRGQQVTLSCSPISGHRSVSWYQQTPGQGLQFLFEYFSETQRNKGNFPGRFSGRQFSNSRSEMNVSTLELGDSALYLCASSFTSTGETQYFGPGTRLLVL.

The chain links TRBV5-1 to TRBJ1-5; D not resolved. V lost 0 bases to trimming and J lost 7 bases, with 8 bases between them. The CDR3 is 13 amino acids. The V gene's germline CDR1 is SGHRS and CDR2 YFSETQ. The CDR3 DNA reads as TGCGCCAGCAGCTTGGACCCCGGGCAGCCCCAGCATTTT. This encodes CASSLDPGQPQHF.

This chain links TRBV28 with TRBJ2-7; tentative D call: TRBD2 (5 bases). Germline V gene sequence: CDR1 MDHEN, CDR2 SYDVKM. Trimming took off 6 bases at V and 5 bases at J, with 14 bases between the two ends. The CDR3 length is 13 residues. CDR3 bases: TGTGCCAGCAGCCAGCGGCAGATACACGAGCAGTACTTC. As protein: CASSQRQIHEQYF.

The rearrangement joins TRBV4-2 to TRBJ1-1; D might be TRBD1 (5 bases). This CDR3 is built from 14 residues. From germline, CDR1 is LGHNA and CDR2 YNFKEQ. Trimming stripped 0 bases from V and 3 bases from J, with 8 bases between. The CDR3 spells CASSQDGRDTEAFF. The CDR3 DNA follows: TGTGCCAGCAGCCAAGACGGCAGGGACACTGAAGCTTTCTTT.

This chain joins TRBV9 and TRBJ1-3; 7 nucleotides line up with TRBD1. This CDR3 contains 15 residues. J lost 3 bases, V lost 2 bases, and 5 bases had no gene match. CDR1 and CDR2 (germline): SGDLS, YYNGEE. This CDR3 is CASSVTGASGNTIYF. The CDR3 DNA reads TGTGCCAGCAGCGTCACAGGGGCGAGTGGAAACACCATATATTTT. The complete variable domain, with remaining parts taken from reference TRBV9 and TRBJ1-3, reads DSGVTQTPKHLITATGQRVTLRCSPRSGDLSVYWYQQSLDQGLQFLIQYYNGEERAKGNILERFSAQQFPDLHSELNLSSLELGDSALYFCASSVTGASGNTIYFGEGSWLTVV.

The V gene is TRBV27, the J gene TRBJ1-6; D is perhaps TRBD1 (6 bases). Trimming removed 8 bases at V and 0 bases at J, with 17 bases between. The CDR3 contains 17 residues. Germline CDR1 is MNHEY and CDR2 is SMNVEV (reference sequence). DNA of the CDR3: TGTGCCAGCGCCGGGGGCCCAGGGGCCTCCTATAATTCACCCCTCCACTTT. Residues: CASAGGPGASYNSPLHF.